Given below is one T cell receptor (beta chain) in context. The investigators sampled blood at baseline, at cycle 4 day 1, and at cycle 7 day 1. Sequencing was performed with immunoSEQ multiplex PCR; in TCRdb, only in-frame clones are kept and a portion is missing. The profile shows about 79,000 clones, 70% to 90% of them singletons. The sample is drawn from a study of OX40 agonist ivuxolimab in advanced cancers. The overall study: Hepatocellular carcinoma, melanoma, renal cell or head and neck cancer affected the dose-escalation patients. Under the entry rules, prior anti-PD-1, anti-PD-L1 or anti-CTLA-4 therapy was allowed, and 40% had some. The mean age was roughly 60 years, ranging from 23 to 79, with approximately 85% of participants male.

The CDR3 runs to 15 residues. Trimming pared 3 bases from V and 4 bases from J, leaving 15 bases between. CDR1 is MNHEY, CDR2 SMNVEV, per germline (reference sequence). Material: CD4+ or CD8+ T cells sorted from blood, obtained in a trial of the OX40 agonist ivuxolimab. The chain joins TRBV27 to TRBJ1-2; D may be TRBD1 (5 bases). This receptor was obtained from an adult with an advanced solid tumor such as melanoma, head and neck, liver or kidney cancer. The CDR3 DNA reads TGTGCCAGCAGTTTTCAAGTAGGGACCTCCTATGGCTACACCTTC. Residues: CASSFQVGTSYGYTF.